Listed below are T cell receptor beta chains from one sample, sequenced in a study of cytomegalovirus exposure and HLA in healthy donors. Profiling relied on immunoSEQ multiplex PCR, and the TCRdb table lists in-frame clones only, not all of them. This table holds about 150,000 clones, roughly 80% found once. The sequenced material came from PBMCs. The receptors originated from a woman between 25 and 40 years old in good health and CMV-seronegative. Both conserved end residues are part of each CDR3. A D gene is named only where the DNA matches it firmly. A row's size may be missing; if present it is once, few, many or a size class.

abundance,j_gene,v_gene,d_gene,CDR3nt,CDR3aa
.,TRBJ1-1,TRBV18,TRBD1,TGTGCCAGCTCACCGCAGGGGACAGGGGGGACTGAAGCTTTCTTT,CASSPQGTGGTEAFF
.,TRBJ2-1,TRBV7-7,.,TGTGCTAGCAGCTTAGTCGAGGAGCCGTGGGAGGAGCAGTTCTTC,CASSLVEEPWEEQFF
.,TRBJ1-6,TRBV11-2,.,TGTGCCAGCAGCTCCCTAAGGCAGGGCGGTTCACCCCTCCACTTT,CASSSLRQGGSPLHF
few,TRBJ2-7,TRBV2,.,TGTGCCAGCAGTGAAAGCCTCTCCTACGAGCAGTACTTC,CASSESLSYEQYF
.,TRBJ1-1,TRBV6-6,TRBD1,TGTGCCACGCAACAGGGGACCACTGAAGCTTTCTTT,CATQQGTTEAFF
.,TRBJ2-7,TRBV5-1,TRBD1,TGCGCCAGCAGCTTGAGGACAGGGGATTTCGAGCAGTACTTC,CASSLRTGDFEQYF
.,TRBJ1-1,TRBV14,.,TGTGCCAGCAGCCGATTCTATTACACTGAAGCTTTCTTT,CASSRFYYTEAFF
.,TRBJ1-4,TRBV19,.,TGTGCCAGTAGTCCCAACGCGGGTTCGGACCTCGAGGGTGAAAAACTGTTTTTT,CASSPNAGSDLEGEKLFF
.,TRBJ2-2,TRBV6-5,.,TGTGCCAGCATCCCATTGGGGGGCACCGGGGAGCTGTTTTTT,CASIPLGGTGELFF
.,TRBJ2-1,TRBV4-2,.,TGTGCCAGCAGCCAAGAGGGGCCGGGCAATTTTTACAATGAGCAGTTCTTC,CASSQEGPGNFYNEQFF
.,TRBJ2-3,TRBV2,.,TGTGCCACCAGACAGGACAGCACAGATACGCAGTATTTT,CATRQDSTDTQYF
.,TRBJ2-7,TRBV30,TRBD1,TGTGCCTGGAGTCCCGAGGGGGCGGAATTTTACTTC,CAWSPEGAEFYF
.,TRBJ2-7,TRBV28,.,TGTGCCAGCAGTTTAGAGCACGGTTCCTACGAGCAGTACTTC,CASSLEHGSYEQYF
.,TRBJ2-1,TRBV30,TRBD1,TGTGCCTGGAGTGTAAGCTACGACAGGGCTGATGAGCAGTTCTTC,CAWSVSYDRADEQFF
.,TRBJ2-5,TRBV14,.,TGTGCCAGCAGCCAAGAGTCGAGACTGACGAAAGAGACCCAGTACTTC,CASSQESRLTKETQYF
few,TRBJ2-5,TRBV4-1,TRBD2,TGCGCCAGCAGCCAAGAATTTGGGCGGGGGGCCACGGAGACCCAGTACTTC,CASSQEFGRGATETQYF
.,TRBJ2-7,TRBV28,TRBD1,TGTGCCAGCAGTTTGACAGGGAATGGCTACGAGCAGTACTTC,CASSLTGNGYEQYF
.,TRBJ1-2,TRBV28,TRBD1,TGTGCCAGCACCTCGGAGGGGGCGCCTAGCTATGGCTACACCTTC,CASTSEGAPSYGYTF
.,TRBJ1-2,TRBV7-9,.,TGTGCCAGCAGCTCCAGACAGCCCAGCTCCTATGGCTACACCTTC,CASSSRQPSSYGYTF
.,TRBJ1-1,TRBV5-1,TRBD1,TGCGCCAGCAGCCCTGGACAGGGAGGGGGCCGGAACACTGAAGCTTTCTTT,CASSPGQGGGRNTEAFF
.,TRBJ1-5,TRBV18,TRBD1,TGTGCCAGCTCACCTGGGACAGCTAAAGACCAGCCCCAGCATTTT,CASSPGTAKDQPQHF
few,TRBJ1-1,TRBV5-6,TRBD1,TGTGCCAGCAGCTCCCGGGACAGGGGGCCTGAAGCTTTCTTT,CASSSRDRGPEAFF
.,TRBJ2-1,TRBV5-5,TRBD2,TGTGCCAGCAGCCCGCGGGGGGCCGGTGTTTTTTCTGAGCAGTTCTTC,CASSPRGAGVFSEQFF
.,TRBJ1-5,TRBV6-1,.,TGTGCCAGCAGTGAAGGGGGGGTTAGCAATCAGCCCCAGCATTTT,CASSEGGVSNQPQHF
few,TRBJ2-7,TRBV18,.,TGTGCCAGCTCACCCGGGGGATATGGGGCTTTGGAGCAGTACTTC,CASSPGGYGALEQYF
.,TRBJ1-3,TRBV6-5,.,TGTGCCAGCAGGAGAGGGAATGGAAACACCATATATTTT,CASRRGNGNTIYF
.,TRBJ1-1,TRBV18,.,TGTGCCAGCTCACCAGCATGGGGGGACACTGAAGCTTTCTTT,CASSPAWGDTEAFF
once,TRBJ1-5,TRBV2,.,TGTGCCAGCAGCCCGGGGTGGGATCAGCCCCAGCATTTT,CASSPGWDQPQHF
.,TRBJ2-2,TRBV5-4,TRBD1,TGTGCCAGCAGCCCGGGACAGGGGAACACCGGGGAGCTGTTTTTT,CASSPGQGNTGELFF
.,TRBJ2-7,TRBV9,TRBD2,TGTGCCAGCAGCGAGCGGGGGGGCCTCTACGAGCAGTACTTC,CASSERGGLYEQYF
.,TRBJ1-1,TRBV5-4,TRBD1,TGTGCCAGCATCGACAGGGATTTTTCTGAAGCTTTCTTT,CASIDRDFSEAFF
.,TRBJ2-2,TRBV2,TRBD2,TGTGCCAGCAGTGGTGCGCGGGGGGGCCTCACCGGGGAGCTGTTTTTT,CASSGARGGLTGELFF
.,TRBJ2-1,TRBV5-1,TRBD2,TGCGCCAGCAGCTTGGCCTGGGTAGCGGGGGGACCTTCCTACAATGAGCAGTTCTTC,CASSLAWVAGGPSYNEQFF
.,TRBJ2-2,TRBV7-6,TRBD1,TGTGCCAGCAGCTTAGGACAGGGGAACACCGGGGAGCTGTTTTTT,CASSLGQGNTGELFF
.,TRBJ1-6,TRBV19,.,TGTGCCAGTAGTATCCGGGGTATGGTTTTTAATTCACCCCTCCACTTT,CASSIRGMVFNSPLHF
.,TRBJ2-2,TRBV5-4,.,TGTGCCAGCAGCTTTTATCGGAACACCGGGGAGCTGTTTTTT,CASSFYRNTGELFF
.,TRBJ1-2,TRBV5-1,.,TGCGCCAGCAGCTTGAACCAGGGGAGCGACACCTTC,CASSLNQGSDTF
.,TRBJ2-7,TRBV6-1,.,TGTGCCAGCAGTGAAGCTTGGACTCTAAGCTCCTACGAGCAGTACTTC,CASSEAWTLSSYEQYF
once,TRBJ1-1,TRBV4-1,TRBD1,TGCGCCAGCAGCCAAAGGGGACAGGGGTCGGCTGAAGCTTTCTTT,CASSQRGQGSAEAFF
few,TRBJ1-1,TRBV2,TRBD1,TGTGCCAGCAGATTCGGGACAGCGAACACTGAAGCTTTCTTT,CASRFGTANTEAFF